Detailed here is one T cell receptor beta chain. The antigen remains undetermined. The sample comes from a study of cytomegalovirus exposure and HLA in healthy donors. Whole-study results and caveats: In an earlier analysis, most TCR beta V segments were productive about 87% or about 30% of the time. Later on, a genetic analysis was performed. It linked a missense variant in DCLRE1C with V- and J-gene trimming of TCR beta.

There were likely unrecorded immune exposures, though donors were nominally healthy when sampled. This CDR3 has 16 residues. V dropped 0 bases and J dropped 2 bases, with 13 bases sitting between them. Germline CDR1 SGHAT, CDR2 FQDESV (reference sequence). Amplification used 60 Vbeta primers and 13 Jbeta primers. Assay: immunoSEQ multiplex PCR; the TCRdb copy retains only in-frame clones and omits some. The data hold over 150,000 clones, with 79% observed a single time. This chain joins TRBV11-1 and TRBJ2-5; D is perhaps TRBD1 (6 bases). The TCR sequence derives from a young man in good health and CMV-seropositive. The material sequenced was PBMCs. CDR3 nucleotide sequence: TGTGCCAGCAGCTTAGCGCGGGTGGGGGCTCAAGAGACCCAGTACTTC. As protein: CASSLARVGAQETQYF.